These 27 T cell receptor beta chains share one sample of origin, sequenced in a study of PD-1 blockade in mismatch repair-deficient tumors. Generated by immunoSEQ multiplex PCR, the TCRdb table keeps only in-frame clones and is missing some. Among about 79,000 clones listed, around 80% were seen once. The material sequenced was peripheral blood, taken 44 weeks after starting pembrolizumab. Source of these receptors: an adult with mismatch repair-deficient cancer.

The table lists this clone with a count of one. The J gene is TRBJ2-5, the V gene TRBV5-5, with D tentatively TRBD1 (6 bases). The CDR3 covers 16 residues. V was pared by 3 bases and J by 1 base, with 16 bases between. Germline V gene data show CDR1 as SGHKS and CDR2 as YYEKEE (reference sequence). Here the CDR3 DNA reads TGTGCCAGCAGCTCAGGGGCCCGGGGTTTCCAAGAGACCCAGTACTTC. Its translation is CASSSGARGFQETQYF.

Turning to this clone: Other DNA sequences of this sample code for an identical CDR3. V and J are TRBV9 and TRBJ2-2, with D uncertain. The CDR3 covers 13 residues. With 0 bases removed from V and 4 bases from J, the gap between germline ends came to 4 bases. Germline V CDR1 and CDR2: SGDLS, YYNGEE. The chain's CDR3 is CASSVGGTGELFF. The CDR3 DNA sequence: TGTGCCAGCAGCGTAGGAGGCACCGGGGAGCTGTTTTTT.

This chain's CDR3 is CASSETGVDGYTF. DNA of the CDR3: TGTGCCAGCAGCGAAACGGGGGTTGATGGCTACACCTTC. The chain is built from TRBV7-2 and TRBJ1-2, with a tentative D call TRBD1 (5 bases). Germline lookup yields CDR1 SGHTA and CDR2 FQGNSA. V was cut by 5 bases and J by 6 bases, with 13 bases left in between. The CDR3 spans 13 residues. Using reference TRBV7-2 and TRBJ1-2 for the parts outside the CDR3, the full variable domain is GAGVSQSPSNKVTEKGKDVELRCDPISGHTALYWYRQSLGQGLEFLIYFQGNSAPDKSGLPSDRFSAERTGGSVSTLTIQRTQQEDSAVYLCASSETGVDGYTFGSGTRLTVV.

This chain joins TRBV19 and TRBJ1-5; D gene uncertain. This CDR3 region has 15 residues. V lost 11 bases, J lost 2 bases, and 19 bases lay in between. Germline values: CDR1 LNHDA, CDR2 SQIVND (reference sequence). The CDR3 region is CAAGSQAAGNQPQHF. In nucleotides, the CDR3 is TGTGCCGCTGGATCCCAGGCCGCGGGCAATCAGCCCCAGCATTTT.

The chain combines TRBV2 with TRBJ1-5; D is perhaps TRBD1 (5 bases). This CDR3 has 14 residues. V shed 5 bases and J shed 1 base, with 9 bases lying between them. CDR1 is SNHLY, CDR2 FYNNEI, per germline. The CDR3 nucleotides read TGTGCCAGCAGTAAGGACACAAGCAATCAGCCCCAGCATTTT. It encodes CASSKDTSNQPQHF.

This chain connects TRBV19 to TRBJ1-1; D remains ambiguous. CDR3 length equals 15 residues. The V end was cut by 1 base, the J end by 4 bases, with 13 bases between. Per the germline V gene, CDR1 is LNHDA and CDR2 is SQIVND (reference sequence). The CDR3 protein is CASSIGRREGTEAFF. The CDR3 DNA follows: TGTGCCAGTAGTATAGGGCGCCGGGAGGGCACTGAAGCTTTCTTT.

The chain recombines TRBV5-4 with TRBJ1-2; D gene ambiguous. The V and J ends lost 4 bases and 5 bases respectively, with 21 bases between them. The CDR3 spans 16 residues. Germline values: CDR1 SGHNT, CDR2 YYREEE (reference sequence). CDR3 nucleotide sequence: TGTGCCAGCAGCCCTCCGGGAAATTTTATCTTTTATGGCTACACCTTC. Amino acid sequence: CASSPPGNFIFYGYTF. Combining the CDR3 with reference TRBV5-4 and TRBJ1-2 gives the whole variable domain ETGVTQSPTHLIKTRGQQVTLRCSSQSGHNTVSWYQQALGQGPQFIFQYYREEENGRGNFPPRFSGLQFPNYSSELNVNALELDDSALYLCASSPPGNFIFYGYTFGSGTRLTVV.

This clone was observed once. The chain recombines TRBV6-5 with TRBJ1-2, with D possibly TRBD1 on 5 matching bases. Germline V gives CDR1 MNHEY, CDR2 SVGAGI. The CDR3 covers 12 residues. Trimming removed 5 bases at V and 2 bases at J, with 6 bases between. CDR3 DNA sequence: TGTGCCAGCAGTCAGGGAAACTATGGCTACACCTTC. Translated: CASSQGNYGYTF.

The chain recombines TRBV29-1 with TRBJ2-5; D unresolved. The V gene lost 0 bases and the J gene lost 2 bases, with 10 bases spanning the gap. Germline CDR1 reads SQVTM; CDR2 reads ANQGSEA. This CDR3 contains 14 residues. The CDR3 DNA reads TGCAGCGTTGAAGATCAAGGCAATCAAGAGACCCAGTACTTC. This codes for CSVEDQGNQETQYF.

V gene TRBV29-1 combines with J gene TRBJ1-2, with D hard to call. Trimming shortened V by 6 bases and J by 8 bases, and 19 bases separated the two germline ends. CDR3 length equals 13 residues. Germline CDR1 is SQVTM and CDR2 is ANQGSEA. The CDR3 spells CSVVREGDYGYTF. CDR3 bases: TGCAGCGTCGTAAGGGAGGGTGATTACGGCTACACCTTC.

This clone has only one observation. The rearrangement uses TRBV6-5 and TRBJ2-1; D is unresolved. Germline CDR1 reads MNHEY; CDR2 reads SVGAGI. Trimming took off 2 bases at V and 7 bases at J, with 9 bases between the two ends. This CDR3 has 13 amino acids. CDR3 amino acids: CASSYESTNEQFF. The CDR3 coding sequence is TGTGCCAGCAGTTACGAGAGCACGAATGAGCAGTTCTTC.

The rearrangement joins TRBV5-4 to TRBJ2-1; D possibly matches TRBD1 or TRBD2 (5 bases each). There are 15 residues in the CDR3. Germline CDR1 SGHNT, CDR2 YYREEE (reference sequence). V lost 4 bases, J lost 7 bases, and 18 bases lay in between. Here the CDR3 DNA reads TGTGCCAGCAGCCCCCAGCGCCAGAGGGGTAATGAGCAGTTCTTC. Translating it yields CASSPQRQRGNEQFF.

The chain is built from TRBV7-2 and TRBJ2-5; D gene unclear. This CDR3 has 16 residues. Germline CDR1 SGHTA, CDR2 FQGNSA. The ends were cut back, 2 bases at V and 0 bases at J, with 13 bases in the middle. DNA for the CDR3: TGTGCCAGCAGCTTACGTCGGCCGCAGTACCAAGAGACCCAGTACTTC. Translating gives CASSLRRPQYQETQYF.

This clone was recorded a few times. The chain employs TRBV7-9 and TRBJ2-4, with TRBD2 as a possible D gene (6 bases). The CDR3 runs 18 residues. V shed 2 bases and J shed 6 bases, with 23 bases lying between them. CDR1 and CDR2 from the germline V gene are SEHNR and FQNEAQ (reference sequence). The CDR3, as DNA: TGTGCCAGCAGCTTACGGGAGACGGAGAGTGGGTTTGGAAACATTCAGTACTTC. Its protein product is CASSLRETESGFGNIQYF.

The rearrangement joins TRBV5-6 to TRBJ1-1; D perhaps matches TRBD1 (6 bases). This CDR3 spans 16 amino acids. CDR1 and CDR2 from the germline V gene are SGHDT and YYEEEE. With 2 bases removed from V and 4 bases from J, the gap between germline ends came to 18 bases. CDR3 coding DNA: TGTGCCAGCAGCTTTCGGGGGGCGCGATTTGCCACTGAAGCTTTCTTT. Translated: CASSFRGARFATEAFF.

V usage is TRBV27 and J usage is TRBJ2-3; D gene ambiguous. Trimming removed 2 bases from V and 0 bases from J, with 12 bases in between. The CDR3 has 16 residues. CDR1 is MNHEY and CDR2 is SMNVEV in the germline V gene (reference sequence). This CDR3 is CASSLGISASTDTQYF. DNA of the CDR3: TGTGCCAGCAGTTTAGGTATTAGTGCTAGCACAGATACGCAGTATTTT.

The chain links TRBV7-2 to TRBJ2-1, with a possible D match to TRBD2 (6 bases). CDR3 size: 16 residues. Germline values: CDR1 SGHTA, CDR2 FQGNSA. V was pared by 5 bases and J by 4 bases, with 18 bases between. In DNA, the CDR3 is TGTGCCAGCAGCAATTTGGGGGGAGTCTATTACAATGAGCAGTTCTTC. This encodes CASSNLGGVYYNEQFF.

V and J are TRBV5-1 and TRBJ1-1; 7 positions agree with TRBD1. V lost 4 bases, J lost 1 base, and 7 bases stayed unmatched. The germline V gene encodes CDR1 SGHRS and CDR2 YFSETQ. The CDR3 totals 15 residues. The CDR3 protein is CASSRTGPSNTEAFF. The DNA for the CDR3 is TGCGCCAGCAGCCGGACAGGACCCTCGAACACTGAAGCTTTCTTT.

The V call is TRBV7-2, the J call TRBJ2-3; 14 nucleotides agree with TRBD2. Trimming cost V 1 base and J 4 bases; bases outside gene matches: 4. The CDR3 is made up of 17 amino acids. From germline, CDR1 is SGHTA and CDR2 FQGNSA. The CDR3 region is CASSLVGTSGSPDTQYF. DNA of the CDR3: TGTGCCAGCAGCTTAGTGGGGACTAGCGGGAGCCCAGATACGCAGTATTTT.

The chain couples TRBV5-1 to TRBJ1-4, with a tentative D call TRBD1 (5 bases). The germline V and J ends were trimmed by 3 bases and 1 base, with 10 bases remaining between them. The V gene's germline CDR1 is SGHRS and CDR2 YFSETQ. The CDR3 is made up of 15 amino acids. The CDR3, as DNA: TGCGCCAGCAGCTCCCGGGGGGGAACTAATGAAAAACTGTTTTTT. This translates into CASSSRGGTNEKLFF.

This clone was counted only a few times. V is TRBV19 and J is TRBJ2-7; TRBD1 might be the D (6 bases). The germline V and J ends were trimmed by 2 bases and 3 bases, with 8 bases remaining between them. This CDR3 region has 13 residues. Germline V gene data show CDR1 as LNHDA and CDR2 as SQIVND (reference sequence). Written as DNA, the CDR3 is TGTGCCAGTAGTATACAACAGGGCTACGAGCAGTACTTC. Encoded protein: CASSIQQGYEQYF. Using reference TRBV19 and TRBJ2-7 for the parts outside the CDR3, the full variable domain is DGGITQSPKYLFRKEGQNVTLSCEQNLNHDAMYWYRQDPGQGLRLIYYSQIVNDFQKGDIAEGYSVSREKKESFPLTVTSAQKNPTAFYLCASSIQQGYEQYFGPGTRLTVT.

This clone was detected once. The CDR3 loop is CASSQRLAGGGETQYF. CDR3 bases: TGTGCCAGTAGTCAGCGACTAGCGGGAGGCGGAGAGACCCAGTACTTC. V and J are TRBV19 and TRBJ2-5, with 13 bases matching TRBD2. V trimming: 5 bases; J trimming: 4 bases; junction bases outside the gene matches: 7. The CDR3 has 16 residues. Germline V gene lookup returns CDR1 LNHDA and CDR2 SQIVND (reference sequence).

This clone came up a few times. The rearrangement links TRBV4-1 to TRBJ2-5; 9 bases line up with TRBD1. Per the germline V gene, CDR1 is MGHRA and CDR2 is YSYEKL. The ends lost 3 bases at V and 7 bases at J; junction bases unmatched: 6. CDR3 length equals 14 residues. The CDR3 DNA reads as TGCGCCAGCAGCCAGGGACAGGGCCCGAGGACCCAGTACTTC. This gives the protein CASSQGQGPRTQYF.

The gene calls are TRBV5-1 and TRBJ1-2, with a possible D match to TRBD1 (5 bases). The CDR3 has 16 residues. V lost 3 bases, J lost 5 bases, and 20 bases lay in between. The germline V gene has CDR1 SGHRS and CDR2 YFSETQ. The CDR3, as DNA: TGCGCCAGCAGCTCCGGTGTCCGGGACGGCAATTATGGCTACACCTTC. Amino acids: CASSSGVRDGNYGYTF.

The V call is TRBV5-1, the J call TRBJ2-3, with a possible D match to TRBD2 (6 bases). There are 13 residues in the CDR3. Germline CDR1 SGHRS, CDR2 YFSETQ. With 5 bases removed from V and 5 bases from J, the gap between germline ends came to 12 bases. CDR3 in amino acids: CASREGSVDTQYF. Here the CDR3 DNA reads TGCGCCAGCAGGGAGGGGTCGGTAGATACGCAGTATTTT. The full variable domain, in which reference TRBV5-1 and TRBJ2-3 provide the parts outside the CDR3, is KAGVTQTPRYLIKTRGQQVTLSCSPISGHRSVSWYQQTPGQGLQFLFEYFSETQRNKGNFPGRFSGRQFSNSRSEMNVSTLELGDSALYLCASREGSVDTQYFGPGTRLTVL.

This clone was recorded only once. The chain combines TRBV5-1 with TRBJ1-2, with a tentative D call TRBD1 (6 bases). The CDR3 has 14 amino acids. Germline V CDR1 and CDR2: SGHRS, YFSETQ. V was cut by 4 bases and J by 1 base, with 11 bases left in between. The CDR3 loop reads CASSGTQVNYGYTF. In DNA, the CDR3 is TGCGCCAGCAGCGGGACACAGGTTAACTATGGCTACACCTTC.

Here the CDR3 DNA reads TGTGCCAGCAGCTTTAGAGAGACCCAGTACTTC. Translation gives CASSFRETQYF. The V gene is TRBV7-2, the J gene TRBJ2-5; D is unresolved. The CDR3 runs 11 residues. The germline gives CDR1 SGHTA, CDR2 FQGNSA. V lost 3 bases, J lost 4 bases, and 3 bases lay in between.